This T cell receptor beta chain is drawn from a study of sequential checkpoint blockade in melanoma. In the study overall: Patients were randomized 1:1 to nivolumab-then-ipilimumab or ipilimumab-then-nivolumab first-line.

Sequencing used immunoSEQ multiplex PCR; TCRdb keeps in-frame clones, though not all of them. The profile shows 6,500 to 10,000 clones, under 80% of them singletons. The germline gives CDR1 SGHVS, CDR2 FQNEAQ. V lost 5 bases to trimming and J lost 2 bases, with 19 bases between them. CDR3 length: 16 residues. The treatment was: randomized to nivolumab then ipilimumab (arm A) or the reverse (arm B). DNA-damaging chemotherapy had not been given to any patient beforehand. Live CD3+CD8+ CD19− CD56− cells were sorted from PBMCs. The TCR comes from a human patient with melanoma. Some clones in this sample may be carry-over from other donors' samples. The J gene is TRBJ2-7, the V gene TRBV7-8; D gene unclear. The material was CD8+ T cells sorted from blood (inferred from file names), obtained from a patient given nivolumab and ipilimumab in sequence. CDR3 bases: TGTGCCAGCAGCCCCCGGTGGAAGACTGGCACCTACGAGCAGTACTTC. Amino acids: CASSPRWKTGTYEQYF.